This TCR beta chain derives from a study of breast tumors, draining lymph nodes, adjacent tissues. On this clonotype: Its antigen is still unknown. A much larger clone lies one base from this, so it may be a read error.

Each CDR3 protein gets one entry after TCRdb re-called the multiplex PCR reads with MiXCR. The profile covers 150,000 to 200,000 distinct CDR3 sequences, with around 35% appearing a single time and 3.8% taken by the ten largest. Notes on the study in general: The data were judged consistent with most tumor T cells coming from lymph node and expanding in tumor. Compared with basal-like, luminal-like tumors shared significantly more repertoire with nontumor tissue. Tumor TCR diversity was below lymph nodes but above nontumor tissue.

Breast cancer patients provided tissue from their axillary draining lymph nodes. This CDR3 is built from 16 residues. Germline V CDR1 and CDR2: SNHLY, FYNNEI. Trimming stripped 7 bases from V and 4 bases from J, with 20 bases between. The chain couples TRBV2 to TRBJ2-4, with D perhaps being TRBD1 or TRBD2 (5 bases each). The receptor's source is a female donor with breast cancer. Some clones in this sample may be carry-over from other donors' samples. Sequencing input: axillary lymph node tissue. CDR3 DNA sequence: TGTGCCAGCAACCCCCCTTCGGGGACGGTAAAAAACATTCAGTACTTC. It translates to CASNPPSGTVKNIQYF.